This passage covers 11 T cell receptor beta chains from one sample sequenced in a study of vaccination effects on CD4 cells after COVID-19. With the ViraFEST assay, the study expanded antigen-specific CD4+ T cells using viral peptide pools, then sequenced them. Once cultured for about 9 days, the cells underwent separation to obtain CD4+ T cells. People in the vaccine group had not been infected with SARS-CoV-2 before, and their nucleocapsid antibodies were negative. These TCRs' antigens remain unknown. Sequencing used immunoSEQ multiplex PCR; TCRdb keeps in-frame clones, though not all of them. The sample contains more than 35,000 clones, roughly 62% of which appear only once. Sequenced material: CD4+ T cells from PBMCs cultured with HCoV-OC43 spike peptides, taken before COVID-19 vaccination. Documented subset: HCoV-OC43 spike overlapping peptide pool stimulation. The receptors here all came from a human donor who received a COVID-19 vaccine.

This clone was detected only once. This chain links TRBV30 with TRBJ1-2; 8 bases are a match to TRBD1. Germline V gene sequence: CDR1 GTSNPN, CDR2 SVGIG (reference sequence). With V trimmed by 0 bases and J by 3 bases, 12 bases remained unmatched. The CDR3 extends over 17 amino acids. The CDR3 loop is CAWSVVFVDRDDYGYTF. The CDR3 DNA follows: TGTGCCTGGAGTGTGGTCTTTGTGGACAGGGACGACTATGGCTACACCTTC.

This rearrangement joins TRBV4-2 to TRBJ1-1; no clear D. Germline V gene sequence: CDR1 LGHNA, CDR2 YNFKEQ. V was clipped by 0 bases and J by 8 bases, with 13 bases between them. CDR3 length: 14 residues. The CDR3 is CASSQEGLVWEAFF. As DNA, the CDR3 is TGTGCCAGCAGCCAAGAAGGGTTAGTATGGGAAGCTTTCTTT.

This clone was observed once. The chain joins TRBV19 to TRBJ2-3; TRBD1 is a possible D gene (6 bases). Looked up from germline, CDR1 is LNHDA and CDR2 is SQIVND (reference sequence). With 6 bases removed from V and 6 bases from J, the gap between germline ends came to 7 bases. CDR3 length equals 11 residues. The CDR3 is CASSTGDTQYF. The DNA for the CDR3 is TGTGCCAGTAGCACAGGGGATACGCAGTATTTT.

V gene TRBV7-6 combines with J gene TRBJ2-1; 7 nucleotides line up with TRBD1. Trimming took 5 bases from V and 1 from J; bases not matched to a gene: 8. The CDR3 runs 16 residues. Germline V lookup: CDR1 SGHVS, CDR2 FNYEAQ. CDR3 coding DNA: TGTGCCAGCAGCACACACAGGGGCCGATCCTACAATGAGCAGTTCTTC. Translation: CASSTHRGRSYNEQFF.

The V and J genes are TRBV6-5 and TRBJ2-7; D perhaps matches TRBD2 (6 bases). CDR3 length: 15 residues. The germline V and J ends were trimmed by 4 bases and 3 bases, with 16 bases remaining between them. CDR1 is MNHEY and CDR2 is SVGAGI in the germline V gene. CDR3 DNA sequence: TGTGCCAGCAGTTCATCCTGGAGGGGTGACTACGAGCAGTACTTC. It specifies CASSSSWRGDYEQYF.

The gene calls are TRBV9 and TRBJ2-3, with 8 nucleotides matching TRBD2. Germline V gene sequence: CDR1 SGDLS, CDR2 YYNGEE. This CDR3 spans 16 amino acids. V shed 4 bases and J 5 bases; nucleotides not matched to a gene: 12. CDR3 DNA: TGTGCCAGCAGCAACCCCACGGGGGGGCCGGGAGATACGCAGTATTTT. Translating it yields CASSNPTGGPGDTQYF.

This clone was counted a few times. The chain couples TRBV19 to TRBJ2-1, with unresolved D. Germline values: CDR1 LNHDA, CDR2 SQIVND (reference sequence). This CDR3 comprises 14 residues. Trimming shortened V by 0 bases and J by 0 bases, and 3 bases separated the two germline ends. As DNA, the CDR3 is TGTGCCAGTAGTATAGACGGCTCCTACAATGAGCAGTTCTTC. It specifies CASSIDGSYNEQFF.

This clone has just a few counts. The chain is built from TRBV11-2 and TRBJ1-5; no clear D gene. The V and J ends lost 1 base and 9 bases respectively, with 10 bases between them. CDR3 size: 13 residues. Looked up from germline, CDR1 is SGHAT and CDR2 is FQNNGV. DNA of the CDR3: TGTGCCAGCAGCTTAGGGGCCGCCCGGCCCCAGCATTTT. This codes for CASSLGAARPQHF.

This clone was seen a single time. The chain couples TRBV7-9 to TRBJ2-3, with D possibly matching TRBD2 (6 bases). Germline CDR1 and CDR2: SEHNR and FQNEAQ (reference sequence). This CDR3 is 17 amino acids long. The V gene lost 4 bases and the J gene lost 4 bases, with 21 bases spanning the gap. The CDR3 nucleotides read TGTGCCAGCAGCTCACGGAGGGGCGGCAGGGTTTCAGATACGCAGTATTTT. Translation: CASSSRRGGRVSDTQYF. The whole variable domain, filled in from reference TRBV7-9 and TRBJ2-3, reads DTGVSQNPRHKITKRGQNVTFRCDPISEHNRLYWYRQTLGQGPEFLTYFQNEAQLEKSRLLSDRFSAERPKGSFSTLEIQRTEQGDSAMYLCASSSRRGGRVSDTQYFGPGTRLTVL.

This chain joins TRBV6-6 and TRBJ2-3, with unresolved D. Looked up from germline, CDR1 is MNHNY and CDR2 is SVGAGI (reference sequence). The CDR3 contains 13 residues. V lost 8 bases and J 1 base, leaving 10 bases between the germline ends. The CDR3 region is CASDGVGTDTQYF. In DNA, the CDR3 is TGTGCCAGCGATGGTGTCGGCACAGATACGCAGTATTTT.

Turning to this clone: The sample carries other DNA sequences with the same CDR3. J is TRBJ2-1 and V is TRBV12-3 or TRBV12-4; the D gene is possibly TRBD2 (5 bases). V was trimmed by 5 bases and J by 8 bases, leaving 13 bases between them. The CDR3 is 13 amino acids. CDR3 loop: CASSPGGRDEQFF. In DNA, the CDR3 is TGTGCCAGCAGTCCAGGAGGTCGTGATGAGCAGTTCTTC.